The clone carrying this T cell receptor (beta chain) appeared a few times. These data are taken from a study of regulatory T cells in long-lasting Graves disease. Study-level information: Less than 3 months of antithyroid drugs had been taken by newly diagnosed Graves' patients.

Time point described: newly diagnosed GD, antithyroid drugs for less than 3 months. The TCR library was made from RNA extracted from PBMCs. The germline gives CDR1 DFQATT, CDR2 SNEGSKA (reference sequence). This CDR3 region has 14 residues. Trimming removed 1 base at V and 0 bases at J, with 7 bases between. Combining iRepertoire HTBI primers with Arm-PCR of CDR3 regions, the authors built TCR beta libraries. In the authors' workflow: Gene usage covered some 66 TRBV and 14 TRBJ segments. TCRdb reprocessed the multiplex PCR reads via MiXCR and lists one record per CDR3 protein. TCRdb, not the original authors, processed these V and J calls. The sample yields hundreds of thousands of distinct CDR3 sequences, about 15% seen once. Separately, the same data were catalogued under a study of T cells in Graves' hyperthyroidism and ophthalmopathy. This second study notes: HTBI primers drove first-round RT-PCR of the TCR CDR3.

Sample: peripheral blood mononuclear cells (PBMCs), taken at new diagnosis, from a patient treated with antithyroid drugs. The source of this sequence is a woman in her thirties or forties with Graves disease. V gene TRBV20-1 combines with J gene TRBJ1-3; D gene uncertain. In DNA, the CDR3 is TGCAGTGCTAGAGCGGCCGGCTCTGGAAACACCATATATTTT. Its translation: CSARAAGSGNTIYF.